This T cell receptor (beta chain) stems from a study of radiation and T cells in renal cell carcinoma. Study-level results: Top tumor clonotypes rose in blood 2 weeks post-radiation, then contracted.

As concerns this clone: Its antigen is as yet unknown.

Clones were sequenced by immunoSEQ multiplex PCR, and TCRdb holds only the in-frame ones, with some missing. Of approximately 70,000 clones listed, over 65% are singletons. Specified time point: blood 4 weeks post-SBRT, at nephrectomy. Noted treatment: 15 Gy SBRT to primary tumor, nephrectomy 4 weeks later. Blood was sampled at baseline, 2 weeks and 4 weeks after SBRT. Clear cell pathology was present in this patient's renal cell carcinoma. The source is a man aged 60-69 years with renal cell carcinoma. The sample was blood, taken from a patient whose treatment included radiotherapy and nephrectomy.

In DNA, the CDR3 is TGTGCCAGCTCACCAGGGGAAGGCACTGAAGCTTTCTTT. Amino acids: CASSPGEGTEAFF. The rearrangement links TRBV18 to TRBJ1-1; D not certain. The CDR3 sequence is 13 residues long. Per germline, CDR1 KGHSH and CDR2 LQKENI. Trimming took 2 bases from V and 4 from J, leaving 8 bases between them.